The clone carrying this T cell receptor beta chain has only one observation. The record originates from a study of cytomegalovirus exposure and HLA in healthy donors. Vbeta (60) and Jbeta (13) primers were used in the PCR. Some clones are missing from TCRdb's copy, which holds only in-frame ones; the method was immunoSEQ multiplex PCR. The table has 160,000 or so clones, around four fifths seen once; the top ten hold more than 1.4%. The CDR3 extends over 14 amino acids. The germline V gene encodes CDR1 MNHNS and CDR2 SASEGT. Trimming cost V 4 bases and J 2 bases, with 11 bases left between them. Sequencing was carried out using PBMCs. The TCR comes from a male donor in good health and CMV-seronegative. The gene calls are TRBV6-1 and TRBJ1-1; D ambiguous. Written as DNA, the CDR3 is TGTGCCAGCAGTGTCTGGGCCCGAAACACTGAAGCTTTCTTT. This encodes CASSVWARNTEAFF.